This is a list of T cell receptor beta chains from one sample in a study of T cell responses to AZD1222 COVID-19 vaccine. Assay used: immunoSEQ multiplex PCR; TCRdb lists only in-frame clones, some missing. The data show about 150,000 clones, around 90% seen once. Sequences were derived from peripheral blood, sampled 28 days after the second AZD1222 dose. The receptors were gathered from an adult who received the AZD1222 COVID-19 vaccine. The CDR3 runs from the conserved cysteine through the conserved F or W. D genes are given only for firm matches. The size field is filled for only some rows; it gives once, few, many or a size class.

clone_size	v_call	j_call	d_call	cdr3_aa	cdr3_nt
-	TRBV29-1	TRBJ1-5	-	CSVQIDNQPQHF	TGCAGCGTTCAGATCGACAATCAGCCCCAGCATTTT
-	TRBV24-1	TRBJ2-7	TRBD1	CATSDPGQGGEQYF	TGTGCCACCAGTGATCCCGGACAGGGTGGCGAGCAGTACTTC
-	TRBV4-2	TRBJ1-4	TRBD1	CASSQDGKGGANSDEKLFF	TGTGCCAGCAGCCAAGATGGGAAAGGGGGCGCGAACTCCGATGAAAAACTGTTTTTT
-	TRBV10-3	TRBJ1-5	-	CAISDKGHGNQPQHF	TGTGCCATCAGTGATAAGGGACACGGCAATCAGCCCCAGCATTTT
-	TRBV19	TRBJ2-2	-	CASSTSAGELFF	TGTGCCAGTAGTACATCGGCCGGGGAGCTGTTTTTT
-	TRBV18	TRBJ1-3	TRBD1	CASSPRPRDRGLAGNTIYF	TGTGCCAGCTCACCAAGACCCCGGGACAGGGGGCTTGCTGGAAACACCATATATTTT
-	TRBV15	TRBJ1-1	-	CATSGRAEAFF	TGTGCCACCAGCGGAAGAGCTGAAGCTTTCTTT
-	TRBV3-1/TRBV3-2	TRBJ2-1	-	CASSQDTRTYNEQFF	TGTGCCAGCAGCCAAGATACACGGACCTACAATGAGCAGTTCTTC
-	TRBV7-3	TRBJ1-4	-	CASSSPSEEKLFF	TGTGCCAGCAGCTCGCCCTCGGAGGAAAAACTGTTTTTT
-	TRBV27	TRBJ1-2	-	CASSFRPGAYGYTF	TGTGCCAGCAGTTTCCGTCCAGGGGCCTATGGCTACACCTTC
-	TRBV9	TRBJ2-7	-	CASSHTGFYEQYF	TGTGCCAGCAGCCATACAGGGTTCTACGAGCAGTACTTC
-	TRBV5-1	TRBJ2-7	-	CASSSWGSEQYF	TGCGCCAGCAGCTCCTGGGGTTCCGAGCAGTACTTC
-	TRBV7-2	TRBJ1-4	-	CASSLGFRGGEKLFF	TGTGCCAGCAGCTTAGGGTTCCGGGGAGGAGAAAAACTGTTTTTT
once	TRBV9	TRBJ1-6	-	CASSVGPGNYNSPLHF	TGTGCCAGCAGCGTAGGCCCGGGGAACTATAATTCACCCCTCCACTTT
-	TRBV7-7	TRBJ2-7	-	CASSLAIGSYEQYF	TGTGCTAGCAGCTTAGCTATAGGGTCCTACGAGCAGTACTTC
-	TRBV6-2/TRBV6-3	TRBJ2-1	TRBD2	CASSYAGVYNEQFF	TGTGCCAGCAGTTACGCGGGAGTATACAATGAGCAGTTCTTC
few	TRBV6-5	TRBJ2-7	TRBD2	CASEKREGPHEQYF	TGTGCCAGCGAGAAGCGGGAGGGCCCCCACGAGCAGTACTTC
-	TRBV7-7	TRBJ2-3	TRBD2	CASSAGTSGWGTTDTQYF	TGTGCCAGCAGCGCCGGGACTAGCGGATGGGGAACCACAGATACGCAGTATTTT
-	TRBV9	TRBJ2-7	-	CASSVEDLASEQYF	TGTGCCAGCAGCGTAGAGGATCTAGCGTCCGAGCAGTACTTC
-	TRBV29-1	TRBJ1-1	-	CSVAGDLRPAFF	TGCAGCGTTGCCGGGGACCTTCGCCCGGCTTTCTTT
-	TRBV6-5	TRBJ2-7	TRBD2	CASSRSGRDEQYF	TGTGCCAGCAGTCGTAGCGGGAGAGATGAGCAGTACTTC
-	TRBV27	TRBJ2-3	TRBD2	CASSKGTSGGAKDTQYF	TGTGCCAGCAGTAAAGGGACTAGCGGGGGGGCCAAAGATACGCAGTATTTT
-	TRBV6-6	TRBJ2-3	TRBD2	CASSPIRSLAGPIDTQYF	TGTGCCAGCAGTCCAATCCGTAGTCTAGCGGGCCCTATCGATACGCAGTATTTT
once	TRBV29-1	TRBJ2-7	-	CSVEEGGSEQYF	TGCAGCGTTGAAGAAGGTGGCTCCGAGCAGTACTTC
-	TRBV9	TRBJ1-2	-	CASSGGQVYGYTF	TGTGCCAGCAGCGGGGGGCAGGTATATGGCTACACCTTC
-	TRBV18	TRBJ1-4	-	CASSPNEKLFF	TGTGCCAGCTCTCCGAATGAAAAACTGTTTTTT
-	TRBV18	TRBJ1-4	-	CASSPKDNEKLFF	TGTGCCAGCTCACCGAAGGATAATGAAAAACTGTTTTTT
-	TRBV7-6	TRBJ1-4	TRBD1	CASSPSRDRGATNEKLFF	TGTGCCAGCAGCCCTTCCCGGGACAGGGGTGCAACTAATGAAAAACTGTTTTTT
-	TRBV11-2	TRBJ2-7	-	CASSPPGVAAYYEQYF	TGTGCCAGCAGTCCCCCAGGGGTAGCGGCCTACTACGAGCAGTACTTC
-	TRBV19	TRBJ2-2	TRBD2	CASREDGGRFTGELFF	TGTGCCAGTAGAGAGGATGGCGGGAGGTTCACCGGGGAGCTGTTTTTT
-	TRBV7-2	TRBJ2-1	TRBD2	CASSTPGGGRSSGEQFF	TGTGCCAGCAGCACTCCCGGGGGGGGAAGGTCGTCCGGTGAGCAGTTCTTC
-	TRBV11-3	TRBJ2-3	-	CASSFQGAHTQYF	TGTGCCAGCAGCTTCCAGGGAGCTCATACGCAGTATTTT
-	TRBV6-5	TRBJ2-7	TRBD1	CASSAGTGVYEQYF	TGTGCCAGCAGCGCCGGGACAGGGGTTTACGAGCAGTACTTC